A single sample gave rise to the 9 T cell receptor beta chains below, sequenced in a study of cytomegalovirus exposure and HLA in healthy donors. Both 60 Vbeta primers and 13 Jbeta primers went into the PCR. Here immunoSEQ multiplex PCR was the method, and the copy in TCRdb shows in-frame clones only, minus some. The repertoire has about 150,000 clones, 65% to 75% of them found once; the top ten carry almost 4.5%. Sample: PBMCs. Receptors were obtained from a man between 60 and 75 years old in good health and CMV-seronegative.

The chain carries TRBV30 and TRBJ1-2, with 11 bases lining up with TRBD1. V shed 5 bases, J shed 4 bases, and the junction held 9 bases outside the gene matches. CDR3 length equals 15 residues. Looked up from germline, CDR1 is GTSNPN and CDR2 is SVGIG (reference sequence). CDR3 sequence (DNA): TGTGCCTGGCACCGGGACAGGGGGTCGGGCTATGGCTACACCTTC. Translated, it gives CAWHRDRGSGYGYTF. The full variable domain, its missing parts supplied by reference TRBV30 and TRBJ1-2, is SQTIHQWPATLVQPVGSPLSLECTVEGTSNPNLYWYRQAAGRGLQLLFYSVGIGQISSEVPQNLSASRPQDRQFILSSKKLLLSDSGFYLCAWHRDRGSGYGYTFGSGTRLTVV.

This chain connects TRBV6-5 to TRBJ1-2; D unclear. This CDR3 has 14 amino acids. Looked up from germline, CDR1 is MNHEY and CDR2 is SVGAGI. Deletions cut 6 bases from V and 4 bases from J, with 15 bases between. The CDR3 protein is CASRLTDTGYGYTF. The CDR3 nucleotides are TGTGCCAGCAGACTTACCGATACTGGCTATGGCTACACCTTC.

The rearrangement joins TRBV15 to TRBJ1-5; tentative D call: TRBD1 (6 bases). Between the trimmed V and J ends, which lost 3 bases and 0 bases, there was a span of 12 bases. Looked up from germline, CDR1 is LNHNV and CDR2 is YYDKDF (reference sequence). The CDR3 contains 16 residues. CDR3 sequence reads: CATSRDRVDSNQPQHF. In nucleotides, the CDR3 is TGTGCCACCAGCAGGGACAGAGTCGATAGCAATCAGCCCCAGCATTTT.

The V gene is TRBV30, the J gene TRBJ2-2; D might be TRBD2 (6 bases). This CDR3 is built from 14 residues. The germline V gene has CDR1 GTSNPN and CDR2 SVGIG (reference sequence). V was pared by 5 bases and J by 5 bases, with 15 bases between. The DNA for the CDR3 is TGTGCCTGGGCCCCGGGACTCGAGACCGGGGAGCTGTTTTTT. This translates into CAWAPGLETGELFF.

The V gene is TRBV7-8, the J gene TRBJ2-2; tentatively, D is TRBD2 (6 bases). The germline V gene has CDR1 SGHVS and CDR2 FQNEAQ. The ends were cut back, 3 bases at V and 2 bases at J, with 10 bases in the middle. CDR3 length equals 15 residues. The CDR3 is CASSFSEGNTGELFF. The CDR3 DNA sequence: TGTGCCAGCAGCTTCTCGGAGGGAAACACCGGGGAGCTGTTTTTT.

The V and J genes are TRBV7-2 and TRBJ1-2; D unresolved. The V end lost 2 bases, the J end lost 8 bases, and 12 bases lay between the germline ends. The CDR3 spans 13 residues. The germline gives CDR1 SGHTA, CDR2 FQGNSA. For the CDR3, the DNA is TGTGCCAGCAGCTTACCCAGTTCAGGAGGCTACACCTTC. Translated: CASSLPSSGGYTF.

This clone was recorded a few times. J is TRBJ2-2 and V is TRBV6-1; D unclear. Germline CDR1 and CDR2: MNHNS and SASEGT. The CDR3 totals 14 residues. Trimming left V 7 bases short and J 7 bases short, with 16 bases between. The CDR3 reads CASTLDSAGGELFF. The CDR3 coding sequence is TGTGCCAGCACCTTAGACTCCGCCGGCGGGGAGCTGTTTTTT.

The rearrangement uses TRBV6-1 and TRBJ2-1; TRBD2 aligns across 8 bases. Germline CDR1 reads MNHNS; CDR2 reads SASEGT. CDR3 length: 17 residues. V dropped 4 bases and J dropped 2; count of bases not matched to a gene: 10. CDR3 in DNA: TGTGCCAGCAGTGGGTCTAGCGGGCTAAGAGCCTACAATGAGCAGTTCTTC. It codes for CASSGSSGLRAYNEQFF.

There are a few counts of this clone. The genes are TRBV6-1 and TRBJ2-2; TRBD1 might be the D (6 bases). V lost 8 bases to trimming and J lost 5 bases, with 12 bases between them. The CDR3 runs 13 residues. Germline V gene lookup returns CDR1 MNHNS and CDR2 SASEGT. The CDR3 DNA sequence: TGTGCCAGCGGACAGACGAGGACCGGGGAGCTGTTTTTT. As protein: CASGQTRTGELFF.